Below, one TCR beta chain is given with its context. Its antigen is unknown. The entry originates in a study of response to subunit inactivated influenza vaccine. General study findings and limits: Authors suggested that a seasonal influenza vaccination recruits few new T cells each time.

V was clipped by 0 bases and J by 10 bases, with 12 bases between them. The CDR3 is 14 amino acids. CDR1 is ENHRY, CDR2 SYGVKD, per germline. TCRdb analysed the RT-PCR reads with MiXCR anew, one entry per CDR3 protein. The profile shows 700,000 to 900,000 distinct CDR3 sequences, around 20% of them singletons. The rearrangement joins TRBV10-3 to TRBJ1-4; D gene uncertain. This receptor was obtained from a man in his fifties who received an inactivated influenza vaccine. This material consisted of PBMCs from blood, taken about 5 days after vaccination. The CDR3 spells CAISESKSGGKLFF. CDR3 nucleotide sequence: TGTGCCATCAGTGAGTCGAAGTCAGGAGGAAAACTGTTTTTT.